Listed here is a single T cell receptor beta chain. The sample belongs to a study of blood T cell repertoires in COVID-19. J gave up 8 bases and V 5 bases, and 2 bases lay outside the gene matches. The CDR3 is 14 amino acids. CDR1 is SGHTA and CDR2 is FQGTGA in the germline V gene. TCRdb's copy holds only in-frame clones and misses some; the assay was immunoSEQ multiplex PCR. Of under 200,000 clones in the sample, over 80% were seen once. The receptor's source is a woman aged 30 to 39 who had been exposed to COVID-19. The chain couples TRBV7-3 to TRBJ2-2; 13 nucleotides agree with TRBD2. The material sequenced was PBMCs or T cells enriched from blood (not recorded which). The CDR3, as DNA: TGTGCCAGCAGCCCGGGACTAGCGGGGGGGGAGCTGTTTTTT. Its translation is CASSPGLAGGELFF. Drawing the rest from reference TRBV7-3 and TRBJ2-2, the complete variable domain is GAGVSQTPSNKVTEKGKYVELRCDPISGHTALYWYRQSLGQGPEFLIYFQGTGAADDSGLPNDRFFAVRPEGSVSTLKIQRTERGDSAVYLCASSPGLAGGELFFGEGSRLTVL.